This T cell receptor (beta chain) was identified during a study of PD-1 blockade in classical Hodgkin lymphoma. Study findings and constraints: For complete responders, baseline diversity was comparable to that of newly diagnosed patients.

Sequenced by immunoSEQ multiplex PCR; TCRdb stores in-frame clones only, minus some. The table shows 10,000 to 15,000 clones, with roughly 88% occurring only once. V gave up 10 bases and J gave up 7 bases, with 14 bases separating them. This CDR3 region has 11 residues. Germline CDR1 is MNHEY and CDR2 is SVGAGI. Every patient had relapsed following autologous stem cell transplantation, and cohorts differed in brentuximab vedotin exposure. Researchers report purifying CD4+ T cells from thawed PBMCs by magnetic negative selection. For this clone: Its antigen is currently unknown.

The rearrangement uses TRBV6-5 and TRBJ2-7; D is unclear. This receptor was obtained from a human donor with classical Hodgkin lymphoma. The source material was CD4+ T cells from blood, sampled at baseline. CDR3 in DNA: TGTGCCACAACAGCCGGGTTTGAGCAGTACTTC. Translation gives CATTAGFEQYF.